This T cell receptor beta chain was captured in a study of patients and donors after allogeneic stem cell transplantation. TCRdb re-derived calls from the RT-PCR reads in MiXCR, one entry per CDR3 protein. The data show approximately 200,000 distinct CDR3 sequences, around 40% seen once. Trimming left V 0 bases short and J 2 bases short, with 7 bases between. The germline gives CDR1 MGHRA, CDR2 YSYEKL. This CDR3 spans 14 amino acids. The sequencing input was blood, either unsorted or a sorted T cell fraction (not recorded which). The chain uses TRBV4-1 and TRBJ1-2; D remains ambiguous. The receptor comes from a human donor who was either an allogeneic HSCT recipient or a stem cell or donor lymphocyte infusion donor (not recorded which). It is not recorded whose cells these are; they may come from a transplant donor. CDR3 nucleotides: TGCGCCAGCAGCCAAGACTGGAGGAACTATGGCTACACCTTC. This gives the protein CASSQDWRNYGYTF.